This T cell receptor beta chain emerged from a study of blood T cell repertoires in COVID-19. About the study: The cDNA or gDNA used as material had been derived from T cells, B-cell-depleted T cells, or PBMCs.

Profiling relied on immunoSEQ multiplex PCR, and the TCRdb table lists in-frame clones only, not all of them. The repertoire holds just under 300,000 clones, with 85% to 90% as singletons. Germline CDR1 is LNHDA and CDR2 is SQIVND (reference sequence). The germline V and J ends were trimmed by 4 bases and 4 bases, with 13 bases remaining between them. This CDR3 comprises 14 residues. What was sequenced was peripheral blood. This receptor was obtained from a man aged 65 to 85 with acute or convalescent COVID-19. V usage is TRBV19 and J usage is TRBJ1-1; weak D call: TRBD1 (5 bases). The CDR3 sequence is CASSRTRDPTEAFF. In nucleotides, the CDR3 is TGTGCCAGTAGTAGAACCAGGGATCCCACTGAAGCTTTCTTT.